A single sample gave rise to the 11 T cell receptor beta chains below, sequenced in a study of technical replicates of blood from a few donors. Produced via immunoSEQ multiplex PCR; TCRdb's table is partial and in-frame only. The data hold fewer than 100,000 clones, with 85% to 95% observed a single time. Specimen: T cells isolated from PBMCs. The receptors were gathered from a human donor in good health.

CDR3 coding DNA: TGTGCCAGCAGTTTAATCTTCTCTGGGGCCAACGTCCTGACTTTC. It specifies CASSLIFSGANVLTF. The chain has TRBV27 and TRBJ2-6, with D hard to call. With 2 bases removed from V and 0 bases from J, the gap between germline ends came to 5 bases. The CDR3 contains 15 residues. Per the germline V gene, CDR1 is MNHEY and CDR2 is SMNVEV (reference sequence).

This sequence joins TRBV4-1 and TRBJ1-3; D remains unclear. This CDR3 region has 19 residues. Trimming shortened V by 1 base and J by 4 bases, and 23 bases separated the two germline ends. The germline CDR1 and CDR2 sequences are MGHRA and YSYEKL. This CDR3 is CASSQGMVRGQRSGNTIYF. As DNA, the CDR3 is TGCGCCAGCAGCCAAGGAATGGTCCGTGGGCAACGATCGGGAAACACCATATATTTT.

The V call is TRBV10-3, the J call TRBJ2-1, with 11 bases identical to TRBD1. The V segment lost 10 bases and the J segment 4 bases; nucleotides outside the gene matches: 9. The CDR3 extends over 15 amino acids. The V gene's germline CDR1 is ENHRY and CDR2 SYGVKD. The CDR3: CATSGTGGTYNEQFF. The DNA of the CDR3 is TGTGCCACTTCCGGGACAGGGGGTACGTACAATGAGCAGTTCTTC.

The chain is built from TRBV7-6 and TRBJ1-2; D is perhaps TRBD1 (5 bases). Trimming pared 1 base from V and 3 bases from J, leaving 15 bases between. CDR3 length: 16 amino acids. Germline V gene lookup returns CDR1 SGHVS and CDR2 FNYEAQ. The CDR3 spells CASSLVSDGHYYGYTF. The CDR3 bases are TGTGCCAGCAGCTTAGTTTCGGACGGACATTACTATGGCTACACCTTC.

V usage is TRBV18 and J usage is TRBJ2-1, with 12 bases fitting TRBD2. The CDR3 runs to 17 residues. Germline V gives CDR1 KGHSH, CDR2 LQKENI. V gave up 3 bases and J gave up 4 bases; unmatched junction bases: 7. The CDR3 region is CASSPTASGGGYNEQFF. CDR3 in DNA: TGTGCCAGCTCACCCACCGCTAGCGGGGGGGGATACAATGAGCAGTTCTTC.

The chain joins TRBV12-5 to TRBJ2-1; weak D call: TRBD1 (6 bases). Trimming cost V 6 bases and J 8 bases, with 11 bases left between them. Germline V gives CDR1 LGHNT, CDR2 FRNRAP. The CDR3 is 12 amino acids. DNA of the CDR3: TGTGCTAGTGGGGACGGACAGCATGAGCAGTTCTTC. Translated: CASGDGQHEQFF.

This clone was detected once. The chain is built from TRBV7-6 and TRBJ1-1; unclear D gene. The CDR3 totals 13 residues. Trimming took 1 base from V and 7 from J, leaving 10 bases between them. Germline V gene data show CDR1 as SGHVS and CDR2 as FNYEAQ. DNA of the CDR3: TGTGCCAGCAGCTTAGAATTTGGCAGTGAAGCTTTCTTT. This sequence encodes CASSLEFGSEAFF.

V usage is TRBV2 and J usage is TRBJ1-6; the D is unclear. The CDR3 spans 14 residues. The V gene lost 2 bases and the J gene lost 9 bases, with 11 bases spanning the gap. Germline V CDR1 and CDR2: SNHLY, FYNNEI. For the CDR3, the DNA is TGTGCCAGCAGTGAATCCAGCGGCCTTTCACCCCTCCACTTT. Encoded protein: CASSESSGLSPLHF.

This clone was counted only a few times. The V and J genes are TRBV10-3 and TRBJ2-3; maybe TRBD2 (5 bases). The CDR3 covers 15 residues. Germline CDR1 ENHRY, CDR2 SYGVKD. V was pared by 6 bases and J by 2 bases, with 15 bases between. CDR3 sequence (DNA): TGTGCCATCAGCGCCGGGGAAGCGGACACAGATACGCAGTATTTT. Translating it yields CAISAGEADTDTQYF.

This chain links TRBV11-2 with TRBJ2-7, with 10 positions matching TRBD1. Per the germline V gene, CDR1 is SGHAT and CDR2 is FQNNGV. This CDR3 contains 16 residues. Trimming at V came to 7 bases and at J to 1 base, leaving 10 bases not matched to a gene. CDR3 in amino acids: CASILTRDRGSYEQYF. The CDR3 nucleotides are TGTGCCAGCATTTTAACCCGGGACAGGGGATCCTACGAGCAGTACTTC.

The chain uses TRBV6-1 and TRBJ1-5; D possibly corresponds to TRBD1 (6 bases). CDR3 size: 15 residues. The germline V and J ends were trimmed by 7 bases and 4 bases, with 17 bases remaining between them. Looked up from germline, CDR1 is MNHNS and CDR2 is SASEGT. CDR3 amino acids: CASTPQGGGNQPQHF. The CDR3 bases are TGTGCCAGCACCCCCCAGGGAGGGGGAAATCAGCCCCAGCATTTT.